The 30 T cell receptor beta chains listed next were all sequenced from one sample in a study of cytomegalovirus exposure and HLA in healthy donors. Primers: 60 Vbeta forward and 13 Jbeta reverse. The data were produced by immunoSEQ multiplex PCR, yet TCRdb's version contains in-frame clones alone and is incomplete. Here the sample spans roughly 120,000 clones, approximately 80% being singletons. Sequencing used PBMCs. The receptor set was obtained from a woman in her twenties or thirties in good health and CMV-seronegative.

The chain employs TRBV30 and TRBJ1-2; no reliable D call. Per germline, CDR1 GTSNPN and CDR2 SVGIG (reference sequence). CDR3 length equals 12 residues. V was shortened by 4 bases and J by 2 bases, with 8 bases between the two germline ends. The CDR3 nucleotides are TGTGCCTGGAACCTCCTAAACTATGGCTACACCTTC. Translated: CAWNLLNYGYTF.

This rearrangement joins TRBV28 to TRBJ1-2; the D is unclear. The V gene's germline CDR1 is MDHEN and CDR2 SYDVKM. The V end was cut by 3 bases, the J end by 2 bases, with 7 bases between. CDR3 length: 13 residues. CDR3 sequence reads: CASSLGSNYGYTF. The CDR3 DNA follows: TGTGCCAGCAGTTTGGGCAGCAACTATGGCTACACCTTC.

V and J are TRBV19 and TRBJ1-2; possibly TRBD1 for D (5 bases). Germline V lookup: CDR1 LNHDA, CDR2 SQIVND (reference sequence). The CDR3 contains 15 residues. V lost 0 bases and J 3 bases, leaving 11 bases between the germline ends. CDR3 nucleotides: TGTGCCAGTAGTATAGAAGTAGACAGCTACTATGGCTACACCTTC. This encodes CASSIEVDSYYGYTF.

V is TRBV6-5 and J is TRBJ2-5; 7 nucleotides match TRBD1. V lost 11 bases and J lost 2; bases outside the gene matches: 14. The CDR3 is 15 residues long. The germline V gene has CDR1 MNHEY and CDR2 SVGAGI. The DNA for the CDR3 is TGTGCCGCAGCAAGATCCGGGACAGATCAAGAGACCCAGTACTTC. Protein product: CAAARSGTDQETQYF.

The rearrangement links TRBV9 to TRBJ2-7, with a possible D match to TRBD1 (6 bases). CDR3 length: 15 amino acids. The germline V gene encodes CDR1 SGDLS and CDR2 YYNGEE. Trimming removed 4 bases from V and 3 bases from J, with 17 bases in between. The CDR3 nucleotides are TGTGCCAGCAGCTTGCAGGGGATTTCGGGCTACGAGCAGTACTTC. Its translation is CASSLQGISGYEQYF. The full variable domain, with the rest looked up from reference TRBV9 and TRBJ2-7, is DSGVTQTPKHLITATGQRVTLRCSPRSGDLSVYWYQQSLDQGLQFLIQYYNGEERAKGNILERFSAQQFPDLHSELNLSSLELGDSALYFCASSLQGISGYEQYFGPGTRLTVT.

In the case of this clone: At one end, the junction sequence differs from germline, possibly due to a read error. The chain couples TRBV7-6 to TRBJ1-5; 8 bases line up with TRBD1. Germline V gene lookup returns CDR1 SGHVS and CDR2 FNYEAQ. The CDR3 is 16 amino acids. In nucleotides, the CDR3 is TGTGCCAGCAGTTTAGGGAACAGGGGGGAAAATCAGCCCCAGCATTTT. Amino acids: CASSLGNRGENQPQHF.

This chain uses TRBV6-5 with TRBJ1-2; D not resolved. This CDR3 comprises 13 residues. From germline, CDR1 is MNHEY and CDR2 SVGAGI. Trimming stripped 3 bases from V and 2 bases from J, with 7 bases between. The CDR3 protein is CASSYFRNYGYTF. The CDR3 DNA sequence: TGTGCCAGCAGTTATTTCAGGAACTATGGCTACACCTTC.

The sample holds a few counts of this clone. The chain links TRBV6-5 to TRBJ2-7; 8 bases align to TRBD1. The CDR3 is 15 residues long. In germline, CDR1 is MNHEY, CDR2 SVGAGI. V lost 4 bases, J lost 3 bases, and 8 bases stayed unmatched. This CDR3 is CASSSTQGGHYEQYF. Written as DNA, the CDR3 is TGTGCCAGCAGTTCAACACAGGGGGGCCACTACGAGCAGTACTTC.

The rearrangement joins TRBV10-2 to TRBJ2-7, with a weak D call TRBD1 (5 bases). CDR3 length: 13 residues. Germline CDR1 WSHSY, CDR2 SAAADI. V was shortened by 6 bases and J by 5 bases, with 14 bases between the two germline ends. In DNA form, the CDR3 reads TGCGCCAGCAGCCCCCAGGGAACTAACGAGCAGTACTTC. Residues: CASSPQGTNEQYF.

This clone has just a few counts. The gene calls are TRBV27 and TRBJ1-4, with 8 bases matching TRBD1. Per germline, CDR1 MNHEY and CDR2 SMNVEV (reference sequence). This CDR3 is built from 12 residues. V was pared by 5 bases and J by 8 bases, with 1 base of the junction left unmatched. The CDR3 region is CASSRTGEKLFF. CDR3 DNA: TGTGCCAGCAGTCGGACAGGGGAAAAACTGTTTTTT. The variable domain in full, completed from reference TRBV27 and TRBJ1-4, reads EAQVTQNPRYLITVTGKKLTVTCSQNMNHEYMSWYRQDPGLGLRQIYYSMNVEVTDKGDVPEGYKVSRKEKRNFPLILESPSPNQTSLYFCASSRTGEKLFFGSGTQLSVL.

This chain connects TRBV30 to TRBJ2-5, with 8 bases that match TRBD1. J gave up 7 bases and V 2 bases, and 6 bases lay outside the gene matches. Germline loops: CDR1 GTSNPN, CDR2 SVGIG (reference sequence). The CDR3 is 13 amino acids. DNA for the CDR3: TGTGCCTGGAGTCAGGGGGCAGAGGGGACCCAGTACTTC. Translation: CAWSQGAEGTQYF.

The rearrangement joins TRBV5-1 to TRBJ2-5; TRBD2 agrees at 10 bases. J lost 3 bases, V lost 1 base, and 0 bases had no gene match. The CDR3 extends over 14 amino acids. Looked up from germline, CDR1 is SGHRS and CDR2 is YFSETQ. Written as DNA, the CDR3 is TGCGCCAGCAGCTTGAGCGGGAGGGAAGAGACCCAGTACTTC. Translated: CASSLSGREETQYF.

This chain links TRBV6-1 with TRBJ1-2; D perhaps matches TRBD1 (6 bases). Germline V gives CDR1 MNHNS, CDR2 SASEGT. The CDR3 has 16 residues. V was pared by 1 base and J by 4 bases, with 16 bases between. In DNA, the CDR3 is TGTGCCAGCAGTGAAGATACCTTCGGGGGGCTCTATGGCTACACCTTC. It yields the protein CASSEDTFGGLYGYTF.

CDR3 sequence reads: CASSEPGANTEAFF. DNA of the CDR3: TGTGCCAGCAGTGAACCGGGAGCGAACACTGAAGCTTTCTTT. V is TRBV25-1 and J is TRBJ1-1; no reliable D call. Germline V gives CDR1 MGHDK, CDR2 SYGVNS. This CDR3 has 14 amino acids. Trimming removed 2 bases from V and 1 base from J, with 8 bases in between.

The rearrangement uses TRBV6-1 and TRBJ2-2; D might be TRBD1 (6 bases). V lost 4 bases, J lost 0 bases, and 12 bases lay in between. The germline V gene has CDR1 MNHNS and CDR2 SASEGT. This CDR3 spans 16 amino acids. This chain's CDR3 is CASSGKGQANTGELFF. The CDR3 DNA reads TGTGCCAGCAGTGGAAAGGGACAAGCGAACACCGGGGAGCTGTTTTTT.

The V and J genes are TRBV14 and TRBJ1-3, with D possibly being TRBD1 (5 bases). The CDR3 loop spans 15 amino acids. Trimming shortened V by 1 base and J by 5 bases, and 12 bases separated the two germline ends. The germline V gene encodes CDR1 SGHDN and CDR2 FVKESK. This CDR3 reads CASSQVRGLRNTIYF. For the CDR3, the DNA is TGTGCCAGCAGCCAAGTTAGGGGATTGAGAAACACCATATATTTT.

V usage is TRBV27 and J usage is TRBJ1-1, with a weak D call TRBD1 (6 bases). V was trimmed by 3 bases and J by 1 base, leaving 12 bases between them. There are 15 residues in the CDR3. Per germline, CDR1 MNHEY and CDR2 SMNVEV (reference sequence). CDR3 region: CASSFIDRRNTEAFF. Here the CDR3 DNA reads TGTGCCAGCAGTTTCATTGACAGGAGGAACACTGAAGCTTTCTTT.

There are a few counts of this clone. The chain carries TRBV6-5 and TRBJ2-7, with D perhaps TRBD1 (6 bases). Germline V CDR1 and CDR2: MNHEY, SVGAGI. The CDR3 has 13 residues. V lost 5 bases and J lost 7, with 15 bases in between. CDR3 DNA: TGTGCCAGCAGTAGGAGCGAGCAGGGGGAGCAGTACTTC. Translating it yields CASSRSEQGEQYF.

J is TRBJ1-4 and V is TRBV19, with 7 bases aligning to TRBD1. Germline V lookup: CDR1 LNHDA, CDR2 SQIVND (reference sequence). Trimming cost V 3 bases and J 7 bases; bases outside gene matches: 14. The CDR3 has 17 amino acids. In DNA form, the CDR3 reads TGTGCCAGTAGTATTAAACAGGGGACCGGCCACGGTGAAAAACTGTTTTTT. It codes for CASSIKQGTGHGEKLFF.

The chain combines TRBV11-2 with TRBJ1-1, with D maybe TRBD1 (6 bases). Per germline, CDR1 SGHAT and CDR2 FQNNGV. V lost 2 bases and J lost 1, with 8 bases in between. The CDR3 extends over 14 amino acids. This chain's CDR3 is CASSLTTGNTEAFF. In DNA, the CDR3 is TGTGCCAGCAGCTTAACGACAGGGAACACTGAAGCTTTCTTT.

This sequence joins TRBV4-1 and TRBJ1-2, with TRBD1 as a possible D gene (6 bases). Germline V gene lookup returns CDR1 MGHRA and CDR2 YSYEKL. V gave up 3 bases and J gave up 4 bases, with 12 bases separating them. The CDR3 spans 14 residues. CDR3 coding DNA: TGCGCCAGCAGCCACCCCCAGGACAGCTATGGCTACACCTTC. Encoded protein: CASSHPQDSYGYTF.

This clone was seen a single time. J is TRBJ1-2 and V is TRBV29-1; D is perhaps TRBD1 (5 bases). With 7 bases removed from V and 0 bases from J, the gap between germline ends came to 9 bases. Germline V gene data show CDR1 as SQVTM and CDR2 as ANQGSEA. The CDR3 covers 12 residues. For the CDR3, the DNA is TGCAGCGGAACGACAGCTAACTATGGCTACACCTTC. This encodes CSGTTANYGYTF.

This clone was observed once. V is TRBV27 and J is TRBJ2-3, with D tentatively TRBD2 (5 bases). Germline-derived CDR1 and CDR2 are MNHEY and SMNVEV (reference sequence). The CDR3 runs 14 residues. Trimming took 2 bases from V and 4 from J, leaving 10 bases between them. CDR3 loop: CASSLNGVPDTQYF. The CDR3 bases are TGTGCCAGCAGTTTAAACGGGGTCCCAGATACGCAGTATTTT.

This chain connects TRBV28 to TRBJ1-3; D may be TRBD1 (5 bases). The CDR3 consists of 12 residues. The V end was cut by 3 bases, the J end by 16 bases, with 16 bases between. CDR1 MDHEN and CDR2 SYDVKM come from the germline V gene. This CDR3 is CASSFHSHGGYF. The CDR3, as DNA: TGTGCCAGCAGTTTCCACTCCCATGGGGGGTATTTT.

Regarding this clone: Sequence at one end of the junction differs from germline and may be a read error. The J gene is TRBJ2-5, the V gene TRBV7-7; 10 positions agree with TRBD2. Per germline, CDR1 SSHAT and CDR2 FNYEAQ (reference sequence). CDR3 length: 15 amino acids. The CDR3 region is CASSLGPGLAETQYF. CDR3 nucleotide sequence: TGTGCTAGCAGCTTAGGCCCGGGACTAGCGGAGACCCAGTACTTC.

This clone came up a few times. V usage is TRBV30 and J usage is TRBJ2-1; 9 positions match TRBD1. J gave up 3 bases and V 0 bases, and 3 bases lay outside the gene matches. The germline gives CDR1 GTSNPN, CDR2 SVGIG (reference sequence). The CDR3 runs 15 residues. This CDR3 is CAWSVGTGIYNEQFF. In DNA, the CDR3 is TGTGCCTGGAGTGTTGGGACAGGGATCTACAATGAGCAGTTCTTC.

This clone was picked up one time. The CDR3 spells CAWNRGQPYEQYF. The CDR3 nucleotides read TGTGCCTGGAATAGGGGACAACCCTACGAGCAGTACTTC. This rearrangement joins TRBV30 to TRBJ2-7, with D perhaps TRBD1 (6 bases). CDR3 length: 13 amino acids. Trimming stripped 4 bases from V and 2 bases from J, with 12 bases between. Per the germline V gene, CDR1 is GTSNPN and CDR2 is SVGIG (reference sequence).

The chain links TRBV9 to TRBJ1-1; 7 bases match TRBD1. The CDR3 covers 14 residues. V lost 5 bases, J lost 11 bases, and 15 bases stayed unmatched. CDR1 is SGDLS and CDR2 is YYNGEE in the germline V gene. CDR3 in amino acids: CASSRPTTGTAAFF. As DNA, the CDR3 is TGTGCCAGCAGTCGCCCCACAACCGGGACAGCCGCTTTCTTT.

The CDR3 nucleotides read TGTGCCAGCAGCTTAGCGGGGGCCACAGATACGCAGTATTTT. It yields the protein CASSLAGATDTQYF. The J gene is TRBJ2-3, the V gene TRBV7-9, with a possible D match to TRBD1 (6 bases). Germline values: CDR1 SEHNR, CDR2 FQNEAQ (reference sequence). V lost 0 bases, J lost 2 bases, and 6 bases lay in between. The CDR3 contains 14 residues. Looking up the rest from reference TRBV7-9 and TRBJ2-3 gives the full variable domain: DTGVSQNPRHKITKRGQNVTFRCDPISEHNRLYWYRQTLGQGPEFLTYFQNEAQLEKSRLLSDRFSAERPKGSFSTLEIQRTEQGDSAMYLCASSLAGATDTQYFGPGTRLTVL.

The V gene is TRBV19, the J gene TRBJ1-1; D is undetermined. The V and J ends lost 6 bases and 5 bases respectively, with 22 bases between them. Germline assignment: CDR1 LNHDA and CDR2 SQIVND (reference sequence). The CDR3 has 16 residues. The CDR3 DNA sequence: TGTGCCAGTAGAACTTCTAACCCCCCATCATCAACTGAAGCTTTCTTT. Residues: CASRTSNPPSSTEAFF.